This T cell receptor beta chain was retrieved from a study of OX40 agonist ivuxolimab in advanced cancers. Notes on the study in general: There was clonal expansion of CD4+ and CD8+ blood T cells by week 6 at 0.1 to 3.0 mg/kg. Average numbers of expanded clones were greater in CD8+ T cells than in CD4+.

Germline V gene lookup returns CDR1 SGHRS and CDR2 YFSETQ. The CDR3 consists of 15 residues. The V and J ends lost 0 bases and 2 bases respectively, with 12 bases between them. The method was immunoSEQ multiplex PCR; TCRdb's version includes in-frame clones alone and lacks a portion of them. Here the sample spans 25,000 to 35,000 clones, around nine tenths being singletons. Comment on this clone: Its antigen is currently unknown.

This chain joins TRBV5-1 and TRBJ2-7; unclear D gene. Material: CD4+ or CD8+ T cells sorted from blood, obtained in a trial of the OX40 agonist ivuxolimab. This clonotype was sampled from an adult with an advanced solid tumor such as melanoma, head and neck, liver or kidney cancer. The CDR3 sequence: CASSLGAEGTYEQYF. As DNA, the CDR3 is TGCGCCAGCAGCTTGGGGGCAGAAGGCACCTACGAGCAGTACTTC.